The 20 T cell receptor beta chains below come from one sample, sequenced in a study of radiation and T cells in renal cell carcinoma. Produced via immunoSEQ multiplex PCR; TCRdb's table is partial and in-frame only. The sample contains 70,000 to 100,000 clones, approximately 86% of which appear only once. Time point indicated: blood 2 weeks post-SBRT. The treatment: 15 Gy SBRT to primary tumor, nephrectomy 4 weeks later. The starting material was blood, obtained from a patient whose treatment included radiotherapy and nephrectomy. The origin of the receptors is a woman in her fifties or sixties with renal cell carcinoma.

The chain's CDR3 is CASRQTGTSGNNEQFF. Written as DNA, the CDR3 is TGTGCCAGCAGACAGACCGGGACTAGCGGGAACAATGAGCAGTTCTTC. The rearrangement joins TRBV5-4 to TRBJ2-1, with TRBD2 matching 13 bases. V dropped 5 bases and J dropped 5; count of bases not matched to a gene: 7. Looked up from germline, CDR1 is SGHNT and CDR2 is YYREEE (reference sequence). The CDR3 totals 16 residues.

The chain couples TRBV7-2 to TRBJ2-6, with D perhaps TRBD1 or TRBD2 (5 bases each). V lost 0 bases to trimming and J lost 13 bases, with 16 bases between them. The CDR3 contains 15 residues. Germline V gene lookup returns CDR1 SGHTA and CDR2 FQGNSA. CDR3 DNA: TGTGCCAGCAGCTTAGCCGGGTGGCAGGGAGTAGTCCTGACTTTC. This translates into CASSLAGWQGVVLTF.

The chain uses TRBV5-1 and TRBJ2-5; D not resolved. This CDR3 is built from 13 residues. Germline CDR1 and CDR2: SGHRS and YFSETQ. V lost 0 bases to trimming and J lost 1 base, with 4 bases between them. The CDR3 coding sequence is TGCGCCAGCAGCTTGGAAATCCAAGAGACCCAGTACTTC. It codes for CASSLEIQETQYF.

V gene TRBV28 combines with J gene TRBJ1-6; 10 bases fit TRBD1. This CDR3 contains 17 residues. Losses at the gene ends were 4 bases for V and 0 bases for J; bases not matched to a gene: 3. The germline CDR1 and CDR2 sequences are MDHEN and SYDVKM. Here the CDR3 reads CASSSGQGSSYNSPLHF. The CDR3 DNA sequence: TGTGCCAGCAGTTCGGGACAGGGGAGCTCCTATAATTCACCCCTCCACTTT.

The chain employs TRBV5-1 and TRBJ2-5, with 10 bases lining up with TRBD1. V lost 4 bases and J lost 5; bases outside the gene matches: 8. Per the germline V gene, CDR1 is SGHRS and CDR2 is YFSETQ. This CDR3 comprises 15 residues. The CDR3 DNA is TGCGCCAGCAGCGTCGGGACAGGGGTGTCGGAGACCCAGTACTTC. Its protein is CASSVGTGVSETQYF.

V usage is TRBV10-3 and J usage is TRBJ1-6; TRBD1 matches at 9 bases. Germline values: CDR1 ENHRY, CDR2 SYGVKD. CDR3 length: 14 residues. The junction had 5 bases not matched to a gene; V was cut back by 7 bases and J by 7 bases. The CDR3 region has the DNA TGTGCCATCACCTCAGGGACAGGGAATTCACCCCTCCACTTT. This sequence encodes CAITSGTGNSPLHF.

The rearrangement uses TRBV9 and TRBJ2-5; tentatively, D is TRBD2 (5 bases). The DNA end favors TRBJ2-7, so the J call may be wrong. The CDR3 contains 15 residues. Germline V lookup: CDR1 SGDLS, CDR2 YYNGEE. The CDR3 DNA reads TGTGCCAGCAGCGTACCGGGGAGTGAGCACGACGAGCAGTACTTC. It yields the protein CASSVPGSEHDEQYF.

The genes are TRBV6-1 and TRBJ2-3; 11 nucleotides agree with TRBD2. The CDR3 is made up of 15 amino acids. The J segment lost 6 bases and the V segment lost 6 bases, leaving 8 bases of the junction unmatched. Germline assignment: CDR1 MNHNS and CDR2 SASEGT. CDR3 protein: CASSDSGGDTDTQYF. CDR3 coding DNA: TGTGCCAGCAGCGATAGCGGGGGGGACACGGATACGCAGTATTTT.

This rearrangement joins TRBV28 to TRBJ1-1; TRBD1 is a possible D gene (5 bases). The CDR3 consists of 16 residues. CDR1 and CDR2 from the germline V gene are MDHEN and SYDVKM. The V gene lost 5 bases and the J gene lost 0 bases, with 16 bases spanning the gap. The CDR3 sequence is CASSRLGGGVNTEAFF. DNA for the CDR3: TGTGCCAGCAGTCGCCTGGGTGGGGGTGTGAACACTGAAGCTTTCTTT. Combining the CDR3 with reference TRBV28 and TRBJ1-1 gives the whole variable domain DVKVTQSSRYLVKRTGEKVFLECVQDMDHENMFWYRQDPGLGLRLIYFSYDVKMKEKGDIPEGYSVSREKKERFSLILESASTNQTSMYLCASSRLGGGVNTEAFFGQGTRLTVV.

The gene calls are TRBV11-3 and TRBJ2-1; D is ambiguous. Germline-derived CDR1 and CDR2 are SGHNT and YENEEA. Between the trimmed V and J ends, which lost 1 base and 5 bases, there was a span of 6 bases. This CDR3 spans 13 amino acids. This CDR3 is CASSLAGHNEQFF. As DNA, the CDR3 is TGTGCCAGCAGCTTAGCGGGTCACAATGAGCAGTTCTTC. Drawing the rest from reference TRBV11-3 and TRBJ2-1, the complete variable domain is EAGVVQSPRYKIIEKKQPVAFWCNPISGHNTLYWYLQNLGQGPELLIRYENEEAVDDSQLPKDRFSAERLKGVDSTLKIQPAELGDSAVYLCASSLAGHNEQFFGPGTRLTVL.

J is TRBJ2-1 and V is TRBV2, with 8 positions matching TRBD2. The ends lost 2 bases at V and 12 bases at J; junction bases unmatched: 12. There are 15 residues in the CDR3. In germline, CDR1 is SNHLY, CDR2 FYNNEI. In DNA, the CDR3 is TGTGCCAGCAGTGAACGAGCGGGAGCCGGATGGGTGCAGTTCTTC. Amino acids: CASSERAGAGWVQFF.

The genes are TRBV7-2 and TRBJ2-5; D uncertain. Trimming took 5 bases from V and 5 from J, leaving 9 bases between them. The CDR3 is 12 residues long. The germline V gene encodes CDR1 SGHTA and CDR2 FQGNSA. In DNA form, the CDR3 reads TGTGCCAGCAGCCCCCCTGCGGAGACCCAGTACTTC. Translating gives CASSPPAETQYF.

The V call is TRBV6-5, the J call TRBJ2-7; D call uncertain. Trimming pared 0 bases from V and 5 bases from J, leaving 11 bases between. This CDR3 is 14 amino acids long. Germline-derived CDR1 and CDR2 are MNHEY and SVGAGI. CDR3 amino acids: CASSYSEPADEQYF. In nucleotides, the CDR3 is TGTGCCAGCAGTTACTCGGAACCCGCCGACGAGCAGTACTTC.

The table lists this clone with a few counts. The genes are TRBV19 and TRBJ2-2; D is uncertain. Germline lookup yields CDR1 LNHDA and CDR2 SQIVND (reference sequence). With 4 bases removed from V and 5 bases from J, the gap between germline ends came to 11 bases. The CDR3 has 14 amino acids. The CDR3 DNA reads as TGTGCCAGTAGTACTTCACTCACTACCGGGGAGCTGTTTTTT. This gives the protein CASSTSLTTGELFF.

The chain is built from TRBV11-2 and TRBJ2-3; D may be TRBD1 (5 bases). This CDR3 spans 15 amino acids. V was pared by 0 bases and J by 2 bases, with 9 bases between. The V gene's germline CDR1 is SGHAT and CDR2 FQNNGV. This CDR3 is CASSLDQGFTDTQYF. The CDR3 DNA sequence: TGTGCCAGCAGCTTAGACCAGGGCTTCACAGATACGCAGTATTTT. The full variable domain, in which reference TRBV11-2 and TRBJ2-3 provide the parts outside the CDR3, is EAGVAQSPRYKIIEKRQSVAFWCNPISGHATLYWYQQILGQGPKLLIQFQNNGVVDDSQLPKDRFSAERLKGVDSTLKIQPAKLEDSAVYLCASSLDQGFTDTQYFGPGTRLTVL.

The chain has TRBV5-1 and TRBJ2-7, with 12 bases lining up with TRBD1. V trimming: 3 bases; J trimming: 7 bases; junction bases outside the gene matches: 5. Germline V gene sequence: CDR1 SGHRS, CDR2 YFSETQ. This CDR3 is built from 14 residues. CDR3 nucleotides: TGCGCCAGCAGCTCGGGACAGGGGGCAGAGGAGCAGTACTTC. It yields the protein CASSSGQGAEEQYF.

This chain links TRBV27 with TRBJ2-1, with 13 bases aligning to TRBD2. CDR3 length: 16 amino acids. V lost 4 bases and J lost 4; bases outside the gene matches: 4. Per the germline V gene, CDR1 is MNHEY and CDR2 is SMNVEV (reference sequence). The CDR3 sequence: CASSSGTSGIYNEQFF. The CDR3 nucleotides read TGTGCCAGCAGTTCCGGGACTAGCGGGATTTACAATGAGCAGTTCTTC.

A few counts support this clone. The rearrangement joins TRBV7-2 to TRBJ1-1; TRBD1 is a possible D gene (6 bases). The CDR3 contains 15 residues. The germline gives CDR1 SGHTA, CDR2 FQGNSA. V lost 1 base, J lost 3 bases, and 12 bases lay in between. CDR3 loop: CASSLVRGFDTEAFF. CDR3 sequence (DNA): TGTGCCAGCAGCTTAGTGAGGGGGTTTGACACTGAAGCTTTCTTT.

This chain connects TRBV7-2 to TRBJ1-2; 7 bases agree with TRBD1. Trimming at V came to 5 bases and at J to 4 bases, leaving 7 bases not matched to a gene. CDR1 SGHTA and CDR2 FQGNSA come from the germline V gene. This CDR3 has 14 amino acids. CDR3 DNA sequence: TGTGCCAGCAGCCCCGACAGGGAAACCTATGGCTACACCTTC. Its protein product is CASSPDRETYGYTF.

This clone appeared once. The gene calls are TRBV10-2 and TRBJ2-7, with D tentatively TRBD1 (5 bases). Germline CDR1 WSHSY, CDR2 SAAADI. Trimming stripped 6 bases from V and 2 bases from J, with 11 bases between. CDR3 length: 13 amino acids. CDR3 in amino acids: CASRPTGPYEQYF. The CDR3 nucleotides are TGCGCCAGCAGACCTACAGGACCCTACGAGCAGTACTTC.